The rows below give T cell receptor beta chains drawn from one sample of a study of tumor-infiltrating lymphocytes in oesophageal squamous cell carcinoma. One entry per CDR3 protein results from TCRdb running MiXCR on the PCR reads. This table holds 21,000 or so distinct CDR3 sequences, approximately 38% found once. The sample taken for sequencing was esophageal tumor tissue. The receptors shown here come from a male donor with esophageal squamous cell carcinoma. Both conserved end residues are part of each CDR3. A D gene is named only where the DNA matches it firmly. Only some rows state a clone size, as once, few, many or a class for expanded clones.

>TRBV7-6|-|TRBJ2-7|TRBD2
TGTGCCAGCAGCTATTCCACAGGGGGGCACGGTAGCGGGAGGGACGAGCAGTACTTC
CASSYSTGGHGSGRDEQYF
>TRBV7-6|-|TRBJ2-7|-
TGTGCCAGCAGCTCAACAGGAACGTTGGCCCAGTACTTC
CASSSTGTLAQYF
>TRBV9|-|TRBJ2-2|-
TGTGCCAGCAGCGCCGAAGGTGACGGAGACACCGGGGAGCTGTTTTTT
CASSAEGDGDTGELFF
>TRBV7-8|-|TRBJ2-2|-
TGTGCCAGCAGCTGGGAAAGCCGGGGAAACACCGGGGAGCTGTTTTTT
CASSWESRGNTGELFF
>TRBV12-3/TRBV12-4|-|TRBJ2-3|-
TGTGCCAGCAGTTTGGGGCAGGGGTATACGCAGTATTTT
CASSLGQGYTQYF
>TRBV5-1|many|TRBJ2-5|-
TGCGCCAGCAGCTTCCGCCAGCCTGGCGAGACCCAGTACTTC
CASSFRQPGETQYF
>TRBV2|-|TRBJ1-3|-
TGTGCCAGCAGTGAAGGGCCGATCGGAGCTGGAAACACCATATATTTT
CASSEGPIGAGNTIYF
>TRBV3-1|-|TRBJ2-3|TRBD1
TGTGCCAGCAGCCACGCCCCGGGACAGGGCATGGATACGCAGTATTTT
CASSHAPGQGMDTQYF
>TRBV5-1|many|TRBJ1-4|-
TGCGCCAGCAGCTATGATAATGAAAAACTGTTTTTT
CASSYDNEKLFF
>TRBV7-8|many|TRBJ1-1|-
TGTGCCAGCAGCTTAGGCAGGAACACTGAAGCTTTCTTT
CASSLGRNTEAFF
>TRBV7-8|-|TRBJ2-7|-
TGTGCCAGCAGCCCGAGGACGGTGGGAGCCTACGAGCAGTACTTC
CASSPRTVGAYEQYF
>TRBV5-6|many|TRBJ1-1|-
TGTGCCAGCAGCTTGAGCGGCGGAACCGCCACTGAAGCTTTCTTT
CASSLSGGTATEAFF